A selection of T cell receptor beta chains follows, all from one sample in a study of blood T cell repertoires in COVID-19. The protocol was immunoSEQ multiplex PCR, while the TCRdb copy is restricted to in-frame clones and leaves out a portion. The sample carries around 50,000 clones, 85% to 90% recorded once. Sequences were obtained from peripheral blood. These receptors all come from a man aged 35 to 55 with active COVID-19. The CDR3 runs from the conserved cysteine through the conserved F or W.

v_gene: TRBV20-1
j_gene: TRBJ2-7
len: 13
CDR3aa: CSASLPGRYEQYF

v_gene: TRBV28
j_gene: TRBJ1-2
len: 10
CDR3aa: CASGGYGYTF

v_gene: TRBV27
j_gene: TRBJ2-1
len: 17
CDR3aa: CASSFSGTTSSYNEQFF

v_gene: TRBV14
j_gene: TRBJ1-2
len: 16
CDR3aa: CASSQGQGDFWNGYTF

v_gene: TRBV6-6
j_gene: TRBJ2-5
len: 13
CDR3aa: CASKSTGGETQYF

v_gene: TRBV30
j_gene: TRBJ1-6
len: 21
CDR3aa: CAWTSTITTGEGGTYNSPLHF

v_gene: TRBV19
j_gene: TRBJ2-7
len: 14
CDR3aa: CASSPGLANDEQYF

v_gene: TRBV24-1
j_gene: TRBJ1-2
len: 15
CDR3aa: CATSLGTGGRDGYTF

v_gene: TRBV5-4
j_gene: TRBJ1-1
len: 12
CDR3aa: CATRQLNTEAFF

v_gene: TRBV10-3
j_gene: TRBJ1-1
len: 14
CDR3aa: CAISLGGGTTEAFF

v_gene: TRBV18
j_gene: TRBJ2-1
len: 19
CDR3aa: CASSPPSLGFRTKTNEQFF

v_gene: TRBV27
j_gene: TRBJ2-5
len: 14
CDR3aa: CASSLGTGGETQYF

v_gene: TRBV24-1
j_gene: TRBJ2-7
len: 14
CDR3aa: CATGDRTLPWEQYF

v_gene: TRBV9
j_gene: TRBJ2-2
len: 16
CDR3aa: CASSSGLAGGLEVLFF

v_gene: TRBV18
j_gene: TRBJ2-5
len: 22
CDR3aa: CASSPRTRGRGPLTGTQETQYF

v_gene: TRBV7-3
j_gene: TRBJ2-7
len: 15
CDR3aa: CASSFGQGDTNEQYF

v_gene: TRBV10-3
j_gene: TRBJ1-1
len: 14
CDR3aa: CAISERNRDTEAFF

v_gene: TRBV27
j_gene: TRBJ1-5
len: 14
CDR3aa: CASSPGQGRQPQHF

v_gene: TRBV3-1/TRBV3-2
j_gene: TRBJ2-5
len: 14
CDR3aa: CASSQLPGGQSQYF

v_gene: TRBV7-6
j_gene: TRBJ2-3
len: 14
CDR3aa: CASSSKRHSDTQYF

v_gene: TRBV24-1
j_gene: TRBJ2-1
len: 19
CDR3aa: CATSTPDRTSGSRLNEQFF

v_gene: TRBV18
j_gene: TRBJ1-5
len: 15
CDR3aa: CASSPQGTSNQPQHF

v_gene: TRBV7-3
j_gene: TRBJ1-1
len: 13
CDR3aa: CASSPEGDTEAFF

v_gene: TRBV28
j_gene: TRBJ1-2
len: 15
CDR3aa: CASRIGGRGVYGYTF

v_gene: TRBV5-5
j_gene: TRBJ2-7
len: 16
CDR3aa: CASRTGTSGTIYEQYF

v_gene: TRBV9
j_gene: TRBJ2-2
len: 14
CDR3aa: CASSVYRETGELFF

v_gene: TRBV19
j_gene: TRBJ1-5
len: 15
CDR3aa: CASSIVFTDNQPQHF

v_gene: TRBV4-2
j_gene: TRBJ2-7
len: 14
CDR3aa: CASSREDRSYEQYF

v_gene: TRBV7-2
j_gene: TRBJ2-1
len: 14
CDR3aa: CASSLASSGYEQFF